This T cell receptor (beta chain) was identified in a study of Ad26.COV2.S vaccination and SARS-CoV-2 variants. Study-level background: Ad26.COV2.S given intramuscularly, once or twice 56 days apart.

This clone was observed a single time. Its antigen remains unknown. Germline CDR1 is SGHKS and CDR2 is YYEKEE (reference sequence). The CDR3 length is 13 residues. V shed 5 bases and J shed 1 base, with 7 bases lying between them. Repertoires were generated with immunoSEQ multiplex PCR, while TCRdb's copy carries only in-frame clones and drops some. This sample has a few hundred thousand clones, with 85% to 90% found just once. Treatment of the sample: 15 to 20 received Ad26.COV2.S at low or high dose, single or two shots; about 5 received placebo; per-sample allocation not given. Repertoires come from day 63 after the first vaccine or placebo injection. In the vaccine, an Ad26 vector expressed the SARS-CoV-2 spike of the Wuhan strain. Broader study findings: Following vaccination, spike-specific CD8+ and CD4+ T cell responses reportedly exhibited substantial breadth.

Here the sequenced sample was peripheral blood, taken in a trial of Ad26.COV2.S vaccine versus placebo. This receptor was identified in a person between 18 and 65 years old who received the Ad26.COV2.S COVID-19 vaccine or a placebo. The rearrangement joins TRBV5-5 to TRBJ1-3; D is undetermined. This CDR3 reads CASSHGSGNTIYF. The CDR3, as DNA: TGTGCCAGCAGTCACGGGTCTGGAAACACCATATATTTT.